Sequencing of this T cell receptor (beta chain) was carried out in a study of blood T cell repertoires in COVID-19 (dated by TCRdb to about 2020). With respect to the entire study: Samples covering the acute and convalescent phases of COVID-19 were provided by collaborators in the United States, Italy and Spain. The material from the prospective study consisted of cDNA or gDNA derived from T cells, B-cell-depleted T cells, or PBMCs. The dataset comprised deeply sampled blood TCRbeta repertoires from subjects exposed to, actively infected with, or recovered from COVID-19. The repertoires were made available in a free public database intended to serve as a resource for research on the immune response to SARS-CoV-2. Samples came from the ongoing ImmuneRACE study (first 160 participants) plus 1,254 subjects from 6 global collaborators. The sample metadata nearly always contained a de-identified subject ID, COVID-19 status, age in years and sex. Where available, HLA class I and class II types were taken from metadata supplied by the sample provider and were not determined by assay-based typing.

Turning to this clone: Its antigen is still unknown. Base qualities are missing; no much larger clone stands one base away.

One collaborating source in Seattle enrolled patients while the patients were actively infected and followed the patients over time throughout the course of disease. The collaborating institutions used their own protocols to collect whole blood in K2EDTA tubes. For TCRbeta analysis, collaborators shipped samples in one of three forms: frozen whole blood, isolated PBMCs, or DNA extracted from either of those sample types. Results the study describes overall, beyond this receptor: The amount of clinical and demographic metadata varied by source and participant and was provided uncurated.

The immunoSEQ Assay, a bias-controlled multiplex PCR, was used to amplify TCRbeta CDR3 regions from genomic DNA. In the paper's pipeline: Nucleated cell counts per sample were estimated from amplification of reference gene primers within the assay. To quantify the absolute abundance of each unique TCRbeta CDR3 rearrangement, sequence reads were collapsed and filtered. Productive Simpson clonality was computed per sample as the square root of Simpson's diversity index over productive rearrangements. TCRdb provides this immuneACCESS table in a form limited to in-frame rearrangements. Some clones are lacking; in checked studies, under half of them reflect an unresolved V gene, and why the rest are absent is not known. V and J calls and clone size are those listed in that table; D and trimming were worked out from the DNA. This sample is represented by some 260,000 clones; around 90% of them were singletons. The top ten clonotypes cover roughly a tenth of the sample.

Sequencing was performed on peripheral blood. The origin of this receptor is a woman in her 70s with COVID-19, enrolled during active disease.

Read as DNA, the sequence is TGTGCCAGCAGCTTAACGTCAGTTGACAATGAGCAGTTCTTC. This sequence encodes CASSLTSVDNEQFF. The V gene is TRBV7-3 and the J gene is TRBJ2-1; the D gene identity is not certain. V gives up 0 bases and J gives up 5 bases, and the segment between their germline ends measures 8 bases. The CDR3 spans 14 residues, from the cysteine through the phenylalanine. Kept here is only the CDR3 DNA, which spans 42 bases and is read in frame from base 1. The germline V gene encodes CDR1 SGHTA and CDR2 FQGTGA. The CDR3, completed at both ends by the reference TRBV7-3 and TRBJ2-1 genes, gives the full variable domain GAGVSQTPSNKVTEKGKYVELRCDPISGHTALYWYRQSLGQGPEFLIYFQGTGAADDSGLPNDRFFAVRPEGSVSTLKIQRTERGDSAVYLCASSLTSVDNEQFFGPGTRLTVL.